The 23 T cell receptor beta chains reported below all come from one sample, sequenced in a study of blood T cell repertoires in COVID-19. The data were produced by immunoSEQ multiplex PCR, yet TCRdb's version contains in-frame clones alone and is incomplete. The sample includes 130,000 or so clones, 65% to 85% of them seen just once. Material: peripheral blood. Source of these receptors: a man younger than 45 with COVID-19, enrolled during active disease.

The J gene is TRBJ2-7, the V gene TRBV7-9; TRBD2 aligns across 9 bases. This CDR3 has 15 amino acids. V lost 5 bases to trimming and J lost 1 base; unmatched junction nucleotides: 6. Germline CDR1 and CDR2: SEHNR and FQNEAQ (reference sequence). In DNA form, the CDR3 reads TGTGCCAGCAGCCAAACCAGCGGGAGGTCCTACGAGCAGTACTTC. Protein: CASSQTSGRSYEQYF.

V usage is TRBV6-5 and J usage is TRBJ2-1, with D possibly being TRBD2 (5 bases). Trimming pared 6 bases from V and 6 bases from J, leaving 15 bases between. Germline V gives CDR1 MNHEY, CDR2 SVGAGI. CDR3 length equals 14 residues. CDR3 region: CASSAGLLANEQFF. The CDR3 coding sequence is TGTGCCAGCAGCGCCGGACTGCTTGCCAATGAGCAGTTCTTC.

This chain links TRBV10-1 with TRBJ1-5; D call uncertain. Germline CDR1 is WNHNN and CDR2 is SYGVQD (reference sequence). V lost 5 bases to trimming and J lost 9 bases, with 14 bases between them. This CDR3 comprises 13 residues. CDR3 sequence: CASSLAASGPQHF. The CDR3, as DNA: TGCGCCAGCAGTCTGGCGGCCAGTGGGCCCCAGCATTTT.

The chain joins TRBV6-5 to TRBJ1-1, with a possible D match to TRBD1 (6 bases). The germline CDR1 and CDR2 sequences are MNHEY and SVGAGI. V was cut by 3 bases and J by 7 bases, with 15 bases left in between. This CDR3 is 14 amino acids long. This CDR3 is CASSYRGARIEAFF. As DNA, the CDR3 is TGTGCCAGCAGTTATCGGGGGGCGCGGATTGAAGCTTTCTTT.

V usage is TRBV24-1 and J usage is TRBJ2-1, with 10 bases matching TRBD2. J was trimmed by 6 bases and V by 0 bases; bases with no gene match: 7. Germline CDR1 KGHDR, CDR2 SFDVKD. CDR3 length: 17 residues. The CDR3 nucleotides read TGTGCCACCAGTGATTTGAGGGCTAGCGGGAGCCCCAATGAGCAGTTCTTC. It is translated as CATSDLRASGSPNEQFF.

The chain uses TRBV6-5 and TRBJ1-1; the D is unclear. The CDR3 consists of 14 residues. Germline V gene data show CDR1 as MNHEY and CDR2 as SVGAGI. V lost 0 bases and J 4 bases, leaving 9 bases between the germline ends. CDR3 loop: CASSYSSQSTEAFF. The CDR3, as DNA: TGTGCCAGCAGTTACTCGTCCCAGTCCACTGAAGCTTTCTTT.

This chain links TRBV4-2 with TRBJ1-1; 7 nucleotides agree with TRBD1. The CDR3 totals 17 residues. Trimming at V came to 0 bases and at J to 4 bases, leaving 11 bases not matched to a gene. The germline V gene has CDR1 LGHNA and CDR2 YNFKEQ. CDR3 sequence: CASSQDRGRGLSTEAFF. In DNA, the CDR3 is TGTGCCAGCAGCCAAGATCGGGGAAGGGGGCTGAGCACTGAAGCTTTCTTT.

The J gene is TRBJ2-1, the V gene TRBV15, with 11 bases lining up with TRBD2. The CDR3 has 16 residues. Germline values: CDR1 LNHNV, CDR2 YYDKDF (reference sequence). The junction had 6 bases not matched to a gene; V was cut back by 3 bases and J by 5 bases. The CDR3 loop is CATSRVPSGGNNEQFF. CDR3 DNA: TGTGCCACCAGCAGGGTCCCTAGCGGGGGGAACAATGAGCAGTTCTTC.

This clone was seen many times. The rearrangement links TRBV5-1 to TRBJ2-1; 9 bases match TRBD2. This CDR3 region has 13 residues. Germline loops: CDR1 SGHRS, CDR2 YFSETQ. The trim removed 0 bases at V and 9 bases at J, leaving 1 base unmatched. The chain's CDR3 is CASSLVTSGEQFF. The CDR3 region has the DNA TGCGCCAGCAGCTTGGTGACTAGCGGTGAGCAGTTCTTC.

The chain recombines TRBV7-9 with TRBJ1-6; maybe TRBD1 (5 bases). CDR3 length: 14 amino acids. Germline assignment: CDR1 SEHNR and CDR2 FQNEAQ (reference sequence). V shed 5 bases and J shed 6 bases, with 11 bases lying between them. The CDR3 sequence: CASSPGGSNSPLHF. The CDR3 region has the DNA TGTGCCAGCAGCCCTGGGGGGTCTAATTCACCCCTCCACTTT. Combining the CDR3 with reference TRBV7-9 and TRBJ1-6 gives the whole variable domain DTGVSQNPRHKITKRGQNVTFRCDPISEHNRLYWYRQTLGQGPEFLTYFQNEAQLEKSRLLSDRFSAERPKGSFSTLEIQRTEQGDSAMYLCASSPGGSNSPLHFGNGTRLTVT.

J is TRBJ2-7 and V is TRBV7-3, with 9 positions matching TRBD2. This CDR3 has 16 residues. Germline CDR1 is SGHTA and CDR2 is FQGTGA. V trimming: 4 bases; J trimming: 0 bases; junction bases outside the gene matches: 7. DNA for the CDR3: TGTGCCAGCAGCTCACGATTTAGCGGGAGCTCCTACGAGCAGTACTTC. Translating gives CASSSRFSGSSYEQYF.

This chain links TRBV18 with TRBJ1-1; the D gene is possibly TRBD1 (5 bases). Trimming pared 2 bases from V and 4 bases from J, leaving 14 bases between. The CDR3 is made up of 15 amino acids. Germline values: CDR1 KGHSH, CDR2 LQKENI. Here the CDR3 reads CASSPDQGIGTEAFF. In DNA form, the CDR3 reads TGTGCCAGCTCACCAGACCAGGGAATAGGCACTGAAGCTTTCTTT.

The rearrangement uses TRBV5-4 and TRBJ2-1; 12 bases line up with TRBD2. The CDR3 has 15 residues. CDR1 and CDR2 (germline): SGHNT, YYREEE (reference sequence). V lost 4 bases and J lost 15; bases outside the gene matches: 14. As DNA, the CDR3 is TGTGCCAGCAGCCTGGTTGGGGCTAGCGGGAGGGCCCGGTTCTTC. Its protein product is CASSLVGASGRARFF.

The CDR3 protein is CASSALGGMDEQFF. As DNA, the CDR3 is TGTGCCAGCAGCGCGCTAGGGGGAATGGATGAGCAGTTCTTC. The rearrangement uses TRBV3-1 (or the pseudogene TRBV3-2) and TRBJ2-1; the D gene is possibly TRBD1 (6 bases). The ends were cut back, 5 bases at V and 8 bases at J, with 16 bases in the middle. The length of the CDR3 is 14 residues. The germline V gene has CDR1 LGHDT and CDR2 YNNKEL (reference sequence).

The chain is built from TRBV9 and TRBJ2-3; D perhaps matches TRBD1 (6 bases). CDR3 size: 16 residues. Per germline, CDR1 SGDLS and CDR2 YYNGEE. Trimming stripped 0 bases from V and 2 bases from J, with 13 bases between. The CDR3 DNA reads as TGTGCCAGCAGCGTAGTAGTTGGGGGCAACACAGATACGCAGTATTTT. Residues: CASSVVVGGNTDTQYF.

The rearrangement uses TRBV18 and TRBJ2-2; TRBD2 might be the D (5 bases). Germline CDR1 reads KGHSH; CDR2 reads LQKENI. The CDR3 runs to 15 residues. Deletions cut 3 bases from V and 1 base from J, with 9 bases between. The DNA of the CDR3 is TGTGCCAGCTCACCGACGGAGGTGAACACCGGGGAGCTGTTTTTT. It specifies CASSPTEVNTGELFF.

The chain carries TRBV28 and TRBJ1-2, with TRBD1 matching 8 bases. From germline, CDR1 is MDHEN and CDR2 SYDVKM. V was pared by 6 bases and J by 3 bases, with 12 bases of the junction left unmatched. The CDR3 is 16 amino acids. The CDR3 coding sequence is TGTGCCAGCAGCGTTCAGGGGGGACAGGCTGACTATGGCTACACCTTC. Amino acid sequence: CASSVQGGQADYGYTF.

The gene calls are TRBV5-4 and TRBJ2-5; 10 nucleotides line up with TRBD1. The CDR3 is 14 residues long. Trimming took 4 bases from V and 7 from J; bases not matched to a gene: 7. In germline, CDR1 is SGHNT, CDR2 YYREEE (reference sequence). The chain's CDR3 is CASSPDRGFWTQYF. CDR3 bases: TGTGCCAGCAGCCCGGACAGGGGGTTCTGGACCCAGTACTTC.

V usage is TRBV2 and J usage is TRBJ1-2, with TRBD1 as a possible D gene (5 bases). The CDR3 extends over 15 amino acids. Per germline, CDR1 SNHLY and CDR2 FYNNEI. Between the trimmed V and J ends, which lost 0 bases and 4 bases, there was a span of 12 bases. The CDR3 DNA reads TGTGCCAGCAGTGAAGCGCGACAGACAATCTATGGCTACACCTTC. As protein: CASSEARQTIYGYTF.

The J gene is TRBJ1-1, the V gene TRBV6-5; maybe TRBD1 (5 bases). The CDR3 has 15 amino acids. The germline V and J ends were trimmed by 8 bases and 5 bases, with 21 bases remaining between them. Germline V gene sequence: CDR1 MNHEY, CDR2 SVGAGI. The CDR3 spells CASAPPGEEGTEAFF. The CDR3 DNA reads as TGTGCCAGCGCCCCTCCGGGGGAAGAGGGTACTGAAGCTTTCTTT.

The table lists this clone with a few counts. This sequence joins TRBV7-9 and TRBJ1-2; no firm D call. V was pared by 5 bases and J by 4 bases, with 17 bases between. Germline CDR1 and CDR2: SEHNR and FQNEAQ (reference sequence). The CDR3 extends over 15 amino acids. The CDR3 is CASSRIMLGSYGYTF. Here the CDR3 DNA reads TGTGCCAGCAGCCGTATCATGTTGGGGAGCTATGGCTACACCTTC.

The chain uses TRBV5-1 and TRBJ2-2; 14 bases match TRBD2. Trimming removed 0 bases from V and 4 bases from J; junction bases left unmatched: 5. The CDR3 runs 18 residues. The V gene's germline CDR1 is SGHRS and CDR2 YFSETQ. DNA for the CDR3: TGCGCCAGCAGCTTGGCCGGGACTAGCGGGAGCGGCACCGGGGAGCTGTTTTTT. Amino acids: CASSLAGTSGSGTGELFF.

The rearrangement uses TRBV15 and TRBJ1-2; D not resolved. Germline V lookup: CDR1 LNHNV, CDR2 YYDKDF (reference sequence). Trimming removed 0 bases at V and 2 bases at J, with 7 bases between. The length of the CDR3 is 14 residues. The CDR3 nucleotides read TGTGCCACCAGCAGAGAGGCCAGAAACTATGGCTACACCTTC. Translation: CATSREARNYGYTF.